A selection of T cell receptor beta chains follows, all from one sample in a study of technical replicates of blood from four donors. Assay used: immunoSEQ multiplex PCR; TCRdb lists only in-frame clones, some missing. The table has around 76,000 clones, around nine tenths seen once. The sequencing sample was made of T cells isolated from PBMCs. Source of these receptors: a human donor in good health. CDR3s include the opening cysteine and the closing phenylalanine or tryptophan. D genes are given only for firm matches. Clone size, where shown, is once, few, many, or a class for clones that have expanded.

clone_size	j_call	v_call	d_call	cdr3_aa	cdr3_nt
-	TRBJ1-1	TRBV13	-	CASSLKRWIMNTEAFF	TGTGCCAGCAGCTTAAAGAGGTGGATAATGAACACTGAAGCTTTCTTT
-	TRBJ1-1	TRBV5-4	-	CASSLDRVNQAFF	TGTGCCAGCAGCTTGGACAGGGTTAACCAAGCTTTCTTT
-	TRBJ2-7	TRBV13	-	CASSLWRYEQYF	TGTGCCAGCAGCTTGTGGCGGTACGAGCAGTACTTC
-	TRBJ2-7	TRBV25-1	-	CASSESGSYYEQYF	TGTGCCAGCAGTGAATCCGGGTCTTACTACGAGCAGTACTTC
-	TRBJ2-2	TRBV28	TRBD1	CASSPGTGITGELFF	TGTGCCAGCAGTCCCGGGACAGGGATTACCGGGGAGCTGTTTTTT
-	TRBJ2-3	TRBV9	TRBD2	CASSVGTSGRLSTDTQYF	TGTGCCAGCAGCGTAGGGACTAGCGGGAGGTTAAGCACAGATACGCAGTATTTT
-	TRBJ2-7	TRBV28	TRBD1	CASTSGTGVSEQYF	TGTGCCAGCACCTCCGGGACAGGGGTCAGCGAGCAGTACTTC
-	TRBJ2-1	TRBV4-2	TRBD2	CASSQDFGRAGRIDNEQFF	TGTGCCAGCAGCCAAGATTTTGGTCGAGCGGGAAGGATTGACAATGAGCAGTTCTTC
-	TRBJ2-1	TRBV19	TRBD2	CASSTAGGDNEQFF	TGTGCCAGTAGTACGGCGGGAGGGGACAATGAGCAGTTCTTC
-	TRBJ2-7	TRBV4-1	TRBD1	CASSGGQLSPGEQYF	TGCGCCAGCAGCGGGGGACAGCTTTCCCCAGGCGAGCAGTACTTC
-	TRBJ2-2	TRBV5-6	-	CASSFQTSNTGELFF	TGTGCCAGCAGCTTCCAGACTTCGAACACCGGGGAGCTGTTTTTT
-	TRBJ1-1	TRBV6-6	TRBD1	CASSYPGQGNTEAFF	TGTGCCAGCAGTTACCCGGGACAGGGGAACACTGAAGCTTTCTTT
-	TRBJ1-5	TRBV30	-	CAWSPGRVFRQVGPGQPQHF	TGTGCCTGGAGTCCAGGGAGGGTTTTCCGACAGGTCGGGCCCGGGCAGCCCCAGCATTTT
-	TRBJ2-5	TRBV10-3	-	CAISDVTTARETQYF	TGTGCCATCAGTGATGTAACGACAGCCCGAGAGACCCAGTACTTC
-	TRBJ2-7	TRBV4-2	TRBD2	CASSQEMGLAGHYDSYEQYF	TGTGCCAGCAGCCAAGAAATGGGGCTAGCGGGCCATTATGACTCCTACGAGCAGTACTTC
-	TRBJ2-7	TRBV10-3	TRBD1	CAIGTGGDEQYF	TGTGCCATCGGGACAGGGGGCGACGAGCAGTACTTC
-	TRBJ2-1	TRBV15	TRBD2	CATSREGDYWSYNEQFF	TGTGCCACCAGCAGAGAAGGGGACTATTGGTCCTACAATGAGCAGTTCTTC
-	TRBJ1-1	TRBV28	-	CASSLGHSGAFF	TGTGCCAGCAGTTTGGGACATTCTGGAGCTTTCTTT
-	TRBJ2-2	TRBV2	TRBD1	CASGGQSNTGELFF	TGTGCCAGCGGGGGACAGTCGAACACCGGGGAGCTGTTTTTT
-	TRBJ1-1	TRBV4-2	TRBD1	CASRLYTLGQVPTEAFF	TGTGCCAGCAGACTTTATACGCTTGGACAGGTCCCCACTGAAGCTTTCTTT
-	TRBJ2-1	TRBV4-1	TRBD2	CASSQEPAGVLNEQFF	TGCGCCAGCAGCCAAGAGCCAGCGGGGGTACTCAATGAGCAGTTCTTC
-	TRBJ2-1	TRBV27	-	CASTKINRLEQFF	TGTGCCAGCACCAAAATTAACCGGTTGGAGCAGTTCTTC
few	TRBJ1-4	TRBV30	-	CAWSVIAGEKLFF	TGTGCCTGGAGTGTAATAGCCGGGGAAAAACTGTTTTTT
-	TRBJ1-2	TRBV7-2	-	CASSPSVSEAYGYTF	TGTGCCAGCAGCCCTTCCGTCTCAGAGGCCTATGGCTACACCTTC
once	TRBJ1-2	TRBV19	TRBD1	CASSTGTGIYGYTF	TGTGCCAGTAGTACCGGGACAGGCATCTATGGCTACACCTTC
-	TRBJ1-4	TRBV5-6	-	CASSLGLWSTNEKLFF	TGTGCCAGCAGCTTGGGGCTCTGGTCAACTAATGAAAAACTGTTTTTT
-	TRBJ2-2	TRBV6-6	-	CASSYSLASGELFF	TGTGCCAGCAGTTACTCGTTGGCTAGCGGGGAGCTGTTTTTT
-	TRBJ2-1	TRBV7-9	-	CASSADWMQFF	TGTGCCAGCAGCGCCGACTGGATGCAGTTCTTC
-	TRBJ1-1	TRBV7-8	-	CASSLQLRQEDTEAFF	TGTGCCAGCAGCTTGCAATTAAGACAGGAGGACACTGAAGCTTTCTTT
-	TRBJ1-2	TRBV18	-	CASSPGAGEGYTF	TGTGCCAGCTCACCTGGTGCAGGGGAAGGCTACACCTTC
-	TRBJ1-1	TRBV19	TRBD1	CASSIVTGGTEAFF	TGTGCCAGTAGTATAGTGACAGGGGGCACTGAAGCTTTCTTT
-	TRBJ2-2	TRBV7-3	TRBD2	CASSQTSGSLNTGELFF	TGTGCCAGCAGCCAGACTAGCGGATCTTTGAACACCGGGGAGCTGTTTTTT
-	TRBJ2-1	TRBV9	TRBD2	CASSSDGLAGDNEQFF	TGTGCCAGCAGTTCTGATGGACTAGCGGGGGACAATGAGCAGTTCTTC
once	TRBJ2-7	TRBV27	-	CASSDPGFEQYF	TGTGCCAGCAGTGACCCGGGGTTCGAGCAGTACTTC
-	TRBJ2-7	TRBV15	TRBD2	CATNDPLAGEYEQYF	TGTGCCACCAACGACCCCCTAGCGGGAGAGTACGAGCAGTACTTC
-	TRBJ1-1	TRBV19	-	CASSIPADLRRAFF	TGTGCCAGTAGTATTCCGGCAGACCTACGGAGGGCTTTCTTT
-	TRBJ1-5	TRBV4-1	-	CASSQETPWGEDNQPQHF	TGCGCCAGCAGCCAAGAGACCCCCTGGGGGGAGGACAATCAGCCCCAGCATTTT
-	TRBJ2-7	TRBV30	TRBD2	CAWSLAGGYEQYF	TGTGCCTGGTCCTTAGCGGGAGGCTACGAGCAGTACTTC
-	TRBJ2-7	TRBV6-1	-	CASSGLYEQYF	TGTGCCAGCAGTGGACTATACGAGCAGTACTTC
-	TRBJ2-7	TRBV27	-	CASSLNAGGSASYEQYF	TGTGCCAGCAGTTTAAATGCGGGTGGGAGCGCCTCCTACGAGCAGTACTTC
-	TRBJ1-3	TRBV6-5	-	CASGDSGNTIYF	TGTGCAAGTGGCGACTCGGGAAACACCATATATTTT